This TCR beta chain stems from a study of T cell changes during pregnancy in multiple sclerosis. Clones were sequenced by immunoSEQ multiplex PCR, and TCRdb holds only the in-frame ones, with some missing. Of about 75,000 clones listed, just over 90% are singletons. Trimming cost V 0 bases and J 2 bases; bases outside gene matches: 4. The CDR3 totals 16 residues. The germline V gene encodes CDR1 SGDLS and CDR2 YYNGEE. The TCR comes from a female donor with multiple sclerosis, enrolled in a pregnancy study. The specimen was CD4+ T cells from peripheral blood mononuclear cells, collected before pregnancy. This sequence joins TRBV9 and TRBJ2-2; 7 bases fit TRBD2. The CDR3 DNA reads as TGTGCCAGCAGCGTAGAGCTAGCGGCTAACACCGGGGAGCTGTTTTTT. Its translation is CASSVELAANTGELFF.